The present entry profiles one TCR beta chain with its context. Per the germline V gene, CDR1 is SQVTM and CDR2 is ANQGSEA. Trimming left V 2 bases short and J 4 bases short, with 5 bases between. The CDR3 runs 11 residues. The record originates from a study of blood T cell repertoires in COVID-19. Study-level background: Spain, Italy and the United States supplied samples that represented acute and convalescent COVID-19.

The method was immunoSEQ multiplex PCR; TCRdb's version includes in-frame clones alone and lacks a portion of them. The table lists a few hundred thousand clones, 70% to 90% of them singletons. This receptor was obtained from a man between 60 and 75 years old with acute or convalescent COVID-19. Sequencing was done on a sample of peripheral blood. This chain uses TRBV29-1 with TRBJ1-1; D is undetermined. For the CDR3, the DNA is TGCAGCGTTGAACGGGTCACTGAAGCTTTCTTT. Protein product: CSVERVTEAFF.